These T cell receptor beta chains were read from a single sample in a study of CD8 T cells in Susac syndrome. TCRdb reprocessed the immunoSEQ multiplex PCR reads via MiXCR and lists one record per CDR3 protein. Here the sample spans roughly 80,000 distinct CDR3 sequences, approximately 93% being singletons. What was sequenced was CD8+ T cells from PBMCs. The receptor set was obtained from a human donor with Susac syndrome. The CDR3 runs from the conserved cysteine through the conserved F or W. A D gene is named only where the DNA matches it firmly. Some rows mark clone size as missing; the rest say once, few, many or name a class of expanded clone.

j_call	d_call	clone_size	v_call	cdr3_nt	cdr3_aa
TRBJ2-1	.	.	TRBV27	TGTGCCAGCGGTATAGGAGGGCCTAGGGAGCAGTTCTTC	CASGIGGPREQFF
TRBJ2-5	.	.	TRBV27	TGTGCCAGCGGTACGAGGGGCCGGGAGGAGACCCAGTACTTC	CASGTRGREETQYF
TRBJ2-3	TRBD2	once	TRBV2	TGTGCCAGCCTAGCGGGGCTAGGTACGCAGTATTTT	CASLAGLGTQYF
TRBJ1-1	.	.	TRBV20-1	TGCAGTGCCAAAACCGGGCCTCTCTTGACTGAAGCTTTCTTT	CSAKTGPLLTEAFF
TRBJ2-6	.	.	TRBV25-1	TGTGCCAGCAGTAGGGGGCGGGGACGAGGGGCCAACGTCCTGACTTTC	CASSRGRGRGANVLTF
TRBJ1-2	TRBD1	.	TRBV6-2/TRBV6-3	TGTGCCAGCAGCATTTGGGACAGAGGCTATGGCTACACCTTC	CASSIWDRGYGYTF
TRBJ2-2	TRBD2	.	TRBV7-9	TGTGCCAGCAGCTTACCCCTCGGACTAGCGGGGATCACCGGGGAGCTGTTTTTT	CASSLPLGLAGITGELFF
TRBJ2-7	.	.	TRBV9	TGTGCCAGCAGCGAGGGAGGACGCTTCTACGAGCAGTACTTC	CASSEGGRFYEQYF
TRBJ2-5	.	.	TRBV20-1	TGCAGTGCTAGAAACCCCGGCCAAGAGACCCAGTACTTC	CSARNPGQETQYF
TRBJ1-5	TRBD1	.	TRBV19	TGTGCCAGTAGTATCCCACCGGGACAGGCGTACAATCAGCCCCAGCATTTT	CASSIPPGQAYNQPQHF
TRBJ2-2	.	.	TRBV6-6	TGTGCCAGCAGGCCCTGGGCATCCGGGGAGCTGTTTTTT	CASRPWASGELFF
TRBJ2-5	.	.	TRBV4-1	TGCGCCAGCAGCCAAGACGGACTCCAAGAGACCCAGTACTTC	CASSQDGLQETQYF
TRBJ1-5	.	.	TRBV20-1	TGCAGTGCCATCCACAGTTTTTCTAGCAATCAGCCCCAGCATTTT	CSAIHSFSSNQPQHF
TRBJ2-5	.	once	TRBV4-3	TGCGCCAGCAGCCAAGATTTGAGTGTTCAAGAGACCCAGTACTTC	CASSQDLSVQETQYF
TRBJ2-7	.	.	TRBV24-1	TGTGCCACCAGTCCGGGGAAATTCTACGAGCAGTACTTC	CATSPGKFYEQYF
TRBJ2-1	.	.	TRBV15	TGTGCCACCCAGGGTCCCATAGGAGATGACTCCTACAATGAGCAGTTCTTC	CATQGPIGDDSYNEQFF
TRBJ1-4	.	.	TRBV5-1	TGCGCCAGCAGCTTGAGGCGGATTACAACTAATGAAAAACTGTTTTTT	CASSLRRITTNEKLFF
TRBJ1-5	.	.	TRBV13	TGTGCCAGCAGCTTAGGCGCCAGCAATCAGCCCCAGCATTTT	CASSLGASNQPQHF
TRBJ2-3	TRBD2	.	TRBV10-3	TGTGCCATCAGTGGAGCGGGGGCCTTCACAGATACGCAGTATTTT	CAISGAGAFTDTQYF
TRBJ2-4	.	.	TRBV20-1	TGCAGTGCTAGAGAGACGATTACCAAAAACATTCAGTACTTC	CSARETITKNIQYF
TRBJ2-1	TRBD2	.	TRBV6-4	TGTGCCAGCAGTGAGCAACTCTTAGCGGGGGGGCAAAATGAGCAGTTCTTC	CASSEQLLAGGQNEQFF
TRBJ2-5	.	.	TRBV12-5	TGTGCTAGTGGTTTGGTACAGGGGGGGGGCCAAGAGACCCAGTACTTC	CASGLVQGGGQETQYF
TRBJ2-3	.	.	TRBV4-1	TGCGCCAGCAGCGGTCCCGGGGCAAGCACAGATACGCAGTATTTT	CASSGPGASTDTQYF
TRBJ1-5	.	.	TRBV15	TGTGCCACCAGCACGGGACGGGGTAATCAGCCCCAGCATTTT	CATSTGRGNQPQHF
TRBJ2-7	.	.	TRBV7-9	TGTGCCAGCAGCCCCCCGGTCATCAACGAGCAGTACTTC	CASSPPVINEQYF
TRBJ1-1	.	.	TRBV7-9	TGTGCCAGCAGCTCAAAAACTAACGCGCTGAACACTGAAGCTTTCTTT	CASSSKTNALNTEAFF
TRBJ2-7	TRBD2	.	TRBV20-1	TGCAGTGCTAGAGATCGAAAGACTAGCGGGGCGTCCTACGAGCAGTACTTC	CSARDRKTSGASYEQYF
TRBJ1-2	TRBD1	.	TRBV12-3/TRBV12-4	TGTGCCAGCAATTTAATTAGGCGGACAGGGGACGGCTACACCTTC	CASNLIRRTGDGYTF
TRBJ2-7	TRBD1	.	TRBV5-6	TGTGCCAGCAGCGTACGACAGGGGCATAACTACGAGCAGTACTTC	CASSVRQGHNYEQYF
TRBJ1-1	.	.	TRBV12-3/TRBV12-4	TGTGCCAGCATGGCAGGCGCTGAAGTTTTCTTT	CASMAGAEVFF
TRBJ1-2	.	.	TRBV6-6	TGTGCCAGCGGCCACCCTCAGGGCTATGGCTACACCTTC	CASGHPQGYGYTF
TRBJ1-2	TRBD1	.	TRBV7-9	TGTGCCAGCAGCCGAACAGGGGGCGCGTTTAATGGCTACACCTTC	CASSRTGGAFNGYTF
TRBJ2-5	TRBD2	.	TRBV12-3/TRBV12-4	TGTGCCAGCAGGGGTCCTAGCGGGGGAGATCAAGAGACCCAGTACTTC	CASRGPSGGDQETQYF
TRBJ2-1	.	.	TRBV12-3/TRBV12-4	TGTGCCAGCAGTAACTACGGGAGTTTTCACAATGAGCAGTTCTTC	CASSNYGSFHNEQFF
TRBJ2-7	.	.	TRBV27	TGTGCCAGCAGTATCGAGGGATCGCCCTCCTACGAGCAGTACTTC	CASSIEGSPSYEQYF
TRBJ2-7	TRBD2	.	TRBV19	TGTGCCAGTAGTATCGGACTAGCTTACGAGCAGTACTTC	CASSIGLAYEQYF
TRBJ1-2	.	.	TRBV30	TGTGCCTGGACCCGGGACGGAGGCTACACCTTC	CAWTRDGGYTF
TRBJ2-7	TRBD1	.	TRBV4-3	TGCGCCAGCAGCCAAGATATGTCGAGGGGGCGCGAGCAGTACTTC	CASSQDMSRGREQYF
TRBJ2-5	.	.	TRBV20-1	TGCAGTGCCCGCCCTTCGCAGTACCAAGAGACCCAGTACTTC	CSARPSQYQETQYF
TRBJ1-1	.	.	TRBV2	TGTGCCAGCAGTGAACTCTGGAACACTGAAGCTTTCTTT	CASSELWNTEAFF
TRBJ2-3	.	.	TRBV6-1	TGTGCCAGCAGTGAAGCGTGGCAGGGAAAAGATACGCAGTATTTT	CASSEAWQGKDTQYF
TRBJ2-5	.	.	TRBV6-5	TGTGCCAGCAGTTACTCCCCAGAATTACAAGAGACCCAGTACTTC	CASSYSPELQETQYF
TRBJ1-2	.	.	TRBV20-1	TGCAGTGCTAGGGACCTTTATGGCTACACCTTC	CSARDLYGYTF
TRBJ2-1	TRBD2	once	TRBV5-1	TGCGCCAGCAGCTTGATGATATTGCGGGGGGGTTGGAATGAGCAGTTCTTC	CASSLMILRGGWNEQFF
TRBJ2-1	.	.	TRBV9	TGTGCCAGCAGCCCGTTGGGGGGGGCGGGGGTTGAGCAGTTCTTC	CASSPLGGAGVEQFF
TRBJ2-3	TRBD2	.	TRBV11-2	TGTGCCAGCAGCTTAGATCCGGGGGGTAGAACAGATACGCAGTATTTT	CASSLDPGGRTDTQYF
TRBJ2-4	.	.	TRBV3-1	TGTGCCAGCAGCCAAGGGCTAGCAGGGAACATTCAGTACTTC	CASSQGLAGNIQYF
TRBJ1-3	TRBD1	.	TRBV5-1	TGCGCCAAGGACAGGGGAAGTGGAAACACCATATATTTT	CAKDRGSGNTIYF
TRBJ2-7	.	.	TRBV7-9	TGTGCCAGCAGCCCCTTCCCCTACGAGCAGTACTTC	CASSPFPYEQYF
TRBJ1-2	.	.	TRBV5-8	TGTGCCAGCAGCTTACCCTATGGCTACACCTTC	CASSLPYGYTF
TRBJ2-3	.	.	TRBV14	TGTGCCAGCAGCCGGGATAACACAGATACGCAGTATTTT	CASSRDNTDTQYF
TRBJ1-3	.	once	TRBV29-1	TGCAGCGTTGAAGATACGAGGGACCGCTCTGGAAACACCATATATTTT	CSVEDTRDRSGNTIYF
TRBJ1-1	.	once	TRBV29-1	TGCAGCGTTGAACAGGGTAACACTGAAGCTTTCTTT	CSVEQGNTEAFF
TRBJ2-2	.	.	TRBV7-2	TGTGCCAGCAGCTTAGGGCTGCGAGGGGAGCTGTTTTTT	CASSLGLRGELFF